This T cell receptor beta chain appears in the sequencing data of a study of T cell clonotyping in hematopoietic cell transplantation. Germline V gene lookup returns CDR1 LNHNV and CDR2 YYDKDF (reference sequence). This CDR3 contains 15 residues. V dropped 1 base and J dropped 3; count of bases not matched to a gene: 2. Clones were sequenced by immunoSEQ multiplex PCR, and TCRdb holds only the in-frame ones, with some missing. The sample records nearly 70,000 clones, 94% being singletons. This sequence joins TRBV15 and TRBJ1-3; 8 bases align to TRBD1. The sequencing input was peripheral blood mononuclear cells. The source is a man between 45 and 60 years old in good health. Some clones in this sample may be carry-over from other donors' samples. CDR3 in DNA: TGTGCCACCAGCAGAGGGACAGGGAATGGAAACACCATATATTTT. Protein product: CATSRGTGNGNTIYF.